The clone carrying this T cell receptor beta chain was seen only a few times. The antigen is undetermined. These data are taken from a study of CD8+ T cells in alopecia areata. Whole-study results and caveats: Clonality exceeded that of normal scalp in lesional scalp, most notably in alopecia totalis/universalis.

The CDR3 sequence is 15 residues long. CDR1 is MNHNS, CDR2 SASEGT, per germline. V gave up 4 bases and J gave up 2 bases; unmatched junction bases: 4. Sorted out of PBMCs were CD4+ T cells and CD8+ T cells. The sequencing template was cDNA reverse transcribed from extracted RNA. Using immunoSEQ multiplex PCR, the repertoire was profiled, and TCRdb retains in-frame clones only, with some absent. The data contain about 110,000 clones, approximately 59% of them singletons. Source material: CD8+ T cells sorted from blood. The rearrangement uses TRBV6-1 and TRBJ2-5; 10 bases agree with TRBD2. This receptor was identified in a human donor in good health. The CDR3 reads CASSGLAGVQETQYF. The CDR3 DNA is TGTGCCAGCAGTGGCCTAGCGGGGGTACAAGAGACCCAGTACTTC.